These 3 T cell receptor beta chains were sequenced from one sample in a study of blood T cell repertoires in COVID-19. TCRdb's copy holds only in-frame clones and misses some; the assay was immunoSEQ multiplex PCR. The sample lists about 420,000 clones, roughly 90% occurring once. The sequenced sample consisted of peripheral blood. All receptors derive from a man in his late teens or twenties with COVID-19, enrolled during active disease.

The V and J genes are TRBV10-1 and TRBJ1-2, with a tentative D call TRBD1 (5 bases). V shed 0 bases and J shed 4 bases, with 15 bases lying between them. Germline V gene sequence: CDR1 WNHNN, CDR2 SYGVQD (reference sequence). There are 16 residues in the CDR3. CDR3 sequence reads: CASSESRTEGPYGYTF. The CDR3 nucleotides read TGCGCCAGCAGTGAGTCGCGCACGGAGGGGCCCTATGGCTACACCTTC.

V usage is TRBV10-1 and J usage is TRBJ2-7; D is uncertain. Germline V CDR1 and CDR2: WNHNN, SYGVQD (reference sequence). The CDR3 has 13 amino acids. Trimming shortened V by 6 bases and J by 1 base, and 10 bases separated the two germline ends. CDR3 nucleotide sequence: TGCGCCAGCAGCGCGAGTTTATCCTACGAGCAGTACTTC. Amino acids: CASSASLSYEQYF.

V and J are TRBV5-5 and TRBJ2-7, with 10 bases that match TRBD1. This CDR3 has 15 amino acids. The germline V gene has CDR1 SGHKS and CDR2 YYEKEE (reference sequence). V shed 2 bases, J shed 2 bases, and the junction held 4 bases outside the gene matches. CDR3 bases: TGTGCCAGCAGCTTAACGGGACAGGGGACCTACGAGCAGTACTTC. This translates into CASSLTGQGTYEQYF.